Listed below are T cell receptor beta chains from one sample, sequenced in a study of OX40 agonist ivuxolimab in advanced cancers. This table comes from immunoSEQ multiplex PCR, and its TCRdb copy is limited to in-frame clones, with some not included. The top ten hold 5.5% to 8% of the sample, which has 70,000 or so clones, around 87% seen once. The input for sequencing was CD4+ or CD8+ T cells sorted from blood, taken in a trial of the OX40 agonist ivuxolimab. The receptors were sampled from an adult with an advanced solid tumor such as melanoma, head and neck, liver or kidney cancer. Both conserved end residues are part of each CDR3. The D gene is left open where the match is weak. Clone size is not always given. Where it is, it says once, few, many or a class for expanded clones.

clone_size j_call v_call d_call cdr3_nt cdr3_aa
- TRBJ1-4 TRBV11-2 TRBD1 TGTGCCAGCAGCCCCCAGACAGGGGCGAATGAAAAACTGTTTTTT CASSPQTGANEKLFF
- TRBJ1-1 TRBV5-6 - TGTGCCAGCAGCTCCGACACGCTGAACACTGAAGCTTTCTTT CASSSDTLNTEAFF
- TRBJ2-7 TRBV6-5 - TGTGCCAGCAGTTACAGCAGTTCCTCCTACGAGCAGTACTTC CASSYSSSSYEQYF
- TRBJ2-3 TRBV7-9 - TGTGCCAGCAGCCGCTACACAGATACGCAGTATTTT CASSRYTDTQYF
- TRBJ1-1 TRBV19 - TGTGCCAGTAGGGTAGGACAGAACACTGAAGCTTTCTTT CASRVGQNTEAFF
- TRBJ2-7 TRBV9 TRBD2 TGTGCCAGCAGTGCCTCTAGCGGGTACTCCTACGAGCAGTACTTC CASSASSGYSYEQYF
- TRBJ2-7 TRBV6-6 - TGTGCCAGCAGCATCCGGGACGGACTCTACGAGCAGTACTTC CASSIRDGLYEQYF
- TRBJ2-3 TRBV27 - TGTGCCAGCAGTTTAATTCAGGGTACGCCAGATACGCAGTATTTT CASSLIQGTPDTQYF
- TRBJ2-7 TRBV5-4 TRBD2 TGTGCCAGCAGCTTGGCCCGGCTAGCGGGAGGGCCGACCGAGCAGTACTTC CASSLARLAGGPTEQYF
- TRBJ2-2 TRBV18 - TGTGCCAGCTCACCTCCGTTGGGGGAGTTGAACACCGGGGAGCTGTTTTTT CASSPPLGELNTGELFF
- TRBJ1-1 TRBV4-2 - TGTGCCAGCTCCTGGGGCAGGAGGGACACTGAAGCTTTCTTT CASSWGRRDTEAFF
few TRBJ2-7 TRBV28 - TGTGCCAGCAGTCCAGGACCGCCAGCCTACGAGCAGTACTTC CASSPGPPAYEQYF
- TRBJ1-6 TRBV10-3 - TGTGCCATCAGTGAGTGGACAGCGGGTTCACCCCTCCACTTT CAISEWTAGSPLHF
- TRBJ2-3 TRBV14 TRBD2 TGTGCCAGCAGCCAAGACCCTAGCGGCTACACAGATACGCAGTATTTT CASSQDPSGYTDTQYF
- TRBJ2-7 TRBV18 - TGTGCCAGCTCACCTCCCCCGGAGGGGGGAGCCTACGAGCAGTACTTC CASSPPPEGGAYEQYF
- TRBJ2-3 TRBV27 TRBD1 TGTGCCAGCAGTTTCCTTGGGACAGGGGTGGCAGATACGCAGTATTTT CASSFLGTGVADTQYF
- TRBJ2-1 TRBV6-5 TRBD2 TGTGCCAGCAGCTTACTAGCGGGACAATGGGATGAGCAGTTCTTC CASSLLAGQWDEQFF
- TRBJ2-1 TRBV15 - TGTGCCACCAGCGGAACTTCTTCCAATGAGCAGTTCTTC CATSGTSSNEQFF
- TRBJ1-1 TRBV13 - TGTGCCAGCAGCTTAGGACAGAACACTGAAGCTTTCTTT CASSLGQNTEAFF
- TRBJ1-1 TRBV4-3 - TGCGCCAGCAGCCAAGTCGGGACACCGAACACTGAAGCTTTCTTT CASSQVGTPNTEAFF
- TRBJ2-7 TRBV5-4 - TGTGCCAGCAGCCTGGTTGGGGAGACAACCGAGCAGTACTTC CASSLVGETTEQYF
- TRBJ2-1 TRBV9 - TGTGCCAGCAGCGCCTTATGGGGCGGTTCCTACAATGAGCAGTTCTTC CASSALWGGSYNEQFF
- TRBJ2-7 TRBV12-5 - TGTGCTAGTGGTTTGCCCTACTACGAGCAGTACTTC CASGLPYYEQYF
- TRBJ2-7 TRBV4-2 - TGTGCCAGCAGCCAAGTATCTGGGGACGAGCAGTACTTC CASSQVSGDEQYF
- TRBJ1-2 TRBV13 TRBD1 TGTGCCAGCAGCGTCGGGACAGGGGCAAATGGCTACACCTTC CASSVGTGANGYTF
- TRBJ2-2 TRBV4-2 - TGTGCCAGCAGCCAAGAGGACTACCGCACCGGGGAGCTGTTTTTT CASSQEDYRTGELFF
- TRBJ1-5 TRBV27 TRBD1 TGTGCCAGCAGTCCCCAAATAGGGACAGGGCAATTCAATAGCAATCAGCCCCAGCATTTT CASSPQIGTGQFNSNQPQHF
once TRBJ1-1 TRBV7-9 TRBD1 TGTGCCAGCAGCTTAGGGGCACAGGGGAAGAACACTGAAGCTTTCTTT CASSLGAQGKNTEAFF
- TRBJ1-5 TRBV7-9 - TGTGCCAGCAGCTTAGGGACGGGTCAGCCCCAGCATTTT CASSLGTGQPQHF
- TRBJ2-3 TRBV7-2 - TGTGCCAGCAGCGTCCCCCAGGAGGTATTGCTCCGGACAGATACGCAGTATTTT CASSVPQEVLLRTDTQYF
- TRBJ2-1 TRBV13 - TGTGCCAGCACCCAGGGGCTGAGCTCCTACAATGAGCAGTTCTTC CASTQGLSSYNEQFF
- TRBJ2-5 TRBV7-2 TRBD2 TGTGCCAGCAGCCAAGCTAGCGGGGGGGCTGGATTCGGGGAGACCCAGTACTTC CASSQASGGAGFGETQYF
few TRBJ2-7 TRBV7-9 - TGTGCCAGCAGCTTAGCTAGCAGGGCCGAGCACGAGCAGTACTTC CASSLASRAEHEQYF
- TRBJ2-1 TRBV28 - TGTGCCAGCAGAGTTCTTAACCTTGGTCCCAACTACAATGAGCAGTTCTTC CASRVLNLGPNYNEQFF
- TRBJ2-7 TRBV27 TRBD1 TGTGCCAGCAGTCCAAGTCACGGGACAGGGTCCTACGAGCAGTACTTC CASSPSHGTGSYEQYF
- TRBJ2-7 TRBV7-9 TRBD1 TGTGCCAGCAGCCCGGGGACAGCTACCTACGAGCAGTACTTC CASSPGTATYEQYF
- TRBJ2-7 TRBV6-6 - TGTGCCAGCAGTTACTCGGCGGTGTACGAGCAGTACTTC CASSYSAVYEQYF
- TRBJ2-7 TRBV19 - TGTGCCAGTAGTCCTGACGCTGGGCTCAGCTCCTACGAGCAGTACTTC CASSPDAGLSSYEQYF
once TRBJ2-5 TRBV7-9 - TGTGCCAGCAGCGACACACTAGCCCAAGAGACCCAGTACTTC CASSDTLAQETQYF
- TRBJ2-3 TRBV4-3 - TGCGCCAGCAGCCAAGGCGGGACCACAGATACGCAGTATTTT CASSQGGTTDTQYF
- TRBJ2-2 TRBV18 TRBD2 TGTGCCAGCTCATCGTCCTGGGAGGGAAGATGGGACACCGGGGAGCTGTTTTTT CASSSSWEGRWDTGELFF
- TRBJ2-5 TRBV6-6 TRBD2 TGTGCCAGCCTTGGGACTAGCGGACAAGAGACCCAGTACTTC CASLGTSGQETQYF
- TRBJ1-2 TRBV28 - TGTGCCAGCAGTTTAGTTAGGGGTTTCGACTATGGCTACACCTTC CASSLVRGFDYGYTF
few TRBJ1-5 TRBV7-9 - TGTGCCAGCAGCTTAGAGACAGGTAATCAGCCCCAGCATTTT CASSLETGNQPQHF
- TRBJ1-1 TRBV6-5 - TGTGCCAGCAGCACCGGCGGGGCTGAAGCTTTCTTT CASSTGGAEAFF
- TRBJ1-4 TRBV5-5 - TGTGCCAGCAGCCCCGCCTGGGAGGTATCTAATGAAAAACTGTTTTTT CASSPAWEVSNEKLFF
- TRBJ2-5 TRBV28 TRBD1 TGTGCCAGCAGTTTCCGACAGGGATATGACCAAGAGACCCAGTACTTC CASSFRQGYDQETQYF
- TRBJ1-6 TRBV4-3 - TGCGCCAGCAGCCATTCAGAAGGACTTAATTCACCCCTCCACTTT CASSHSEGLNSPLHF
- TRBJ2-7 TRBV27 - TGTGCCAGCAGTCCCTGGATTTCTGACTACGAGCAGTACTTC CASSPWISDYEQYF
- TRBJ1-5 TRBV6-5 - TGTGCCAGCACCTGGGGGGAAGGACAGCCCCAGCATTTT CASTWGEGQPQHF
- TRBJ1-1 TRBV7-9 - TGTGCCAGCAGCTTAGCCCTAATGATGAACACTGAAGCTTTCTTT CASSLALMMNTEAFF
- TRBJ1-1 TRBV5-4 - TGTGCCAGCAGCATGGGGACGGGGTTGAACACTGAAGCTTTCTTT CASSMGTGLNTEAFF
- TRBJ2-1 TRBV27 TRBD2 TGTGCCAGCAGTGCAGGGACTAGCCATGAGCAGTTCTTC CASSAGTSHEQFF